A selection of T cell receptor beta chains follows, all from one sample in a study of neurological immune-mediated disorders. Each CDR3 protein is one row after TCRdb ran MiXCR on the 5' RACE reads. The data hold around 71,000 distinct CDR3 sequences, with roughly 13% observed a single time. The sample comprised PBMCs. All receptors come from a female donor with HTLV-1-associated myelopathy (HAM/TSP). Each CDR3 is given with its conserved first and last residue. The D gene is left open where the match is weak. Only some rows state a clone size, as once, few, many or a class for expanded clones.

D gene,J gene,V gene,clone size,CDR3 protein,CDR3 DNA
TRBD1,TRBJ1-3,TRBV28,.,CASSLTGVGGGNTIYF,TGTGCCAGCAGTTTGACAGGGGTTGGGGGTGGAAACACCATATATTTT
.,TRBJ2-3,TRBV7-3,many,CASSYRASADTQYF,TGTGCCAGCAGTTACCGGGCCTCAGCAGATACGCAGTATTTT
TRBD1,TRBJ2-7,TRBV7-9,many,CASSSRTGDEQYF,TGTGCCAGCAGCTCAAGGACAGGCGACGAGCAGTACTTC
.,TRBJ1-5,TRBV28,many,CASSPIRLAQHF,TGTGCCAGCAGCCCGATCCGCCTGGCCCAGCATTTT
.,TRBJ2-5,TRBV12-3/TRBV12-4,many,CASSLARPGGGETQYF,TGTGCCAGCAGTTTAGCTCGGCCGGGGGGCGGAGAGACCCAGTACTTC
TRBD1,TRBJ2-7,TRBV12-3/TRBV12-4,many,CASRAGTGAIYEQYF,TGTGCCAGCAGGGCCGGGACAGGGGCGATTTACGAGCAGTACTTC
TRBD2,TRBJ2-3,TRBV5-1,many,CASSGTSGGAGVGTQYF,TGCGCCAGCAGCGGAACTAGCGGGGGGGCCGGCGTAGGTACGCAGTATTTT
.,TRBJ2-3,TRBV24-1,many,CATSDPDRNTQYF,TGTGCCACCAGTGACCCCGACAGGAATACGCAGTATTTT
.,TRBJ2-3,TRBV20-1,many,CSARERRVSTDTQYF,TGCAGTGCTAGAGAAAGGCGGGTGAGCACAGATACGCAGTATTTT
.,TRBJ2-2,TRBV9,many,CASSVDGTGELFF,TGTGCCAGCAGCGTAGATGGCACCGGGGAGCTGTTTTTT
TRBD2,TRBJ2-3,TRBV7-3,many,CASSLSGGADTQYF,TGTGCCAGCAGCTTAAGCGGGGGGGCAGATACGCAGTATTTT
.,TRBJ2-7,TRBV2,.,CASIELAGPTEQYF,TGTGCCAGCATCGAGTTGGCGGGGCCGACCGAGCAGTACTTC
.,TRBJ1-5,TRBV4-1,.,CASSQDWLGGQPQHF,TGCGCCAGCAGCCAAGACTGGTTAGGGGGACAGCCCCAGCATTTT
.,TRBJ2-1,TRBV5-1,few,CASSLVSVNEQFF,TGCGCCAGCAGCTTGGTTTCGGTCAATGAGCAGTTCTTC
.,TRBJ1-1,TRBV4-1,many,CASSQPTANTEAFF,TGCGCCAGCAGCCAACCTACAGCGAACACTGAAGCTTTCTTT
.,TRBJ2-6,TRBV7-9,many,CASSLMSGSGANVLTF,TGTGCCAGCAGCTTAATGAGTGGGTCGGGGGCCAACGTCCTGACTTTC
.,TRBJ1-6,TRBV5-6,many,CASSDSMRGGFNSPLHF,TGTGCCAGCAGCGATAGTATGAGGGGGGGATTTAATTCACCCCTCCACTTT
TRBD2,TRBJ2-2,TRBV20-1,few,CSATAGAGSNTGELFF,TGCAGTGCTACAGCGGGAGCGGGGAGCAACACCGGGGAGCTGTTTTTT
.,TRBJ2-1,TRBV5-1,many,CASSLQSHTFNEQFF,TGCGCCAGCAGCTTGCAATCTCATACCTTCAATGAGCAGTTCTTC
.,TRBJ2-3,TRBV12-3/TRBV12-4,.,CASRLDRYTDTQYF,TGTGCCAGCAGATTGGACAGATACACAGATACGCAGTATTTT
.,TRBJ1-1,TRBV20-1,many,CSARSRDTEAFF,TGCAGTGCCCGTTCTCGGGACACTGAAGCTTTCTTT
.,TRBJ2-7,TRBV5-1,.,CVSSLGGAGYEQYF,TGCGTCAGCAGCTTGGGGGGGGCTGGGTACGAGCAGTACTTC
TRBD1,TRBJ2-7,TRBV9,many,CASSDRDRENEQYF,TGTGCCAGCAGCGACCGGGACAGGGAGAACGAGCAGTACTTC
TRBD2,TRBJ2-3,TRBV7-6,many,CASSIRTRGGADTQYF,TGTGCCAGCAGCATTAGGACTAGAGGTGGTGCAGATACGCAGTATTTT